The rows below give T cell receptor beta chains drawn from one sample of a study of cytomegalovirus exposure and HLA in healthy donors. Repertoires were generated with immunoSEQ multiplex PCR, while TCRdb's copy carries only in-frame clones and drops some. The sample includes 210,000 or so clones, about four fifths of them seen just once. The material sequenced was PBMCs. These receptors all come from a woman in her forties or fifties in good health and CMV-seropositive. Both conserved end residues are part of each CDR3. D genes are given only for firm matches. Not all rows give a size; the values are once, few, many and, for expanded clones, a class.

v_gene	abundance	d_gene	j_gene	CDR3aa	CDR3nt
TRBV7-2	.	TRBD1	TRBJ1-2	CASSLGSGGYGYTF	TGTGCCAGCAGCTTGGGCTCAGGGGGCTATGGCTACACCTTC
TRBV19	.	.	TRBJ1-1	CASSIVPAGNTEAFF	TGTGCCAGTAGTATAGTTCCAGCAGGGAACACTGAAGCTTTCTTT
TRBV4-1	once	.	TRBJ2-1	CASSQGSRNEQFF	TGCGCCAGCAGCCAAGGTAGTCGTAATGAGCAGTTCTTC
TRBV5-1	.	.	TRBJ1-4	CASSLGRGGHEKLFF	TGCGCCAGCAGCTTGGGAAGGGGGGGGCATGAAAAACTGTTTTTT
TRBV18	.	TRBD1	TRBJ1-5	CASSQGQGAGPQHF	TGTGCCAGCTCACAAGGACAGGGGGCTGGGCCCCAGCATTTT
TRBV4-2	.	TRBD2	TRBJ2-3	CASSQELLAGGVTDTQYF	TGTGCCAGCAGCCAAGAGCTTCTAGCGGGGGGTGTCACAGATACGCAGTATTTT
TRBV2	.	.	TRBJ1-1	CASSVTVMNTEAFF	TGTGCCAGCAGTGTAACGGTCATGAACACTGAAGCTTTCTTT
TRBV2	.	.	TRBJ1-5	CASRRMETARQPQHF	TGTGCCAGCAGAAGAATGGAGACAGCGAGGCAGCCCCAGCATTTT
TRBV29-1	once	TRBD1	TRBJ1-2	CSEEATGSYGYTF	TGCAGCGAAGAAGCGACAGGGAGCTATGGCTACACCTTC
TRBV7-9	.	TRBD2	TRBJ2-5	CASSLAGGGQETQYF	TGTGCCAGCAGCTTAGCGGGCGGGGGCCAAGAGACCCAGTACTTC
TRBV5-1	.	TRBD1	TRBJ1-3	CASSSTTGYGNTIYF	TGCGCCAGCAGCAGTACGACAGGGTACGGAAACACCATATATTTT
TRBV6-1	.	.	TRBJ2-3	CASSEFDSSTDTQYF	TGTGCCAGCAGTGAATTCGACAGTAGCACAGATACGCAGTATTTT
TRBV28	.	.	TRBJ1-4	CASSSSRATGEKLFF	TGTGCCAGCAGTTCGTCCAGGGCCACGGGCGAAAAACTGTTTTTT
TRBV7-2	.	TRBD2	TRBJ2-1	CASSGTGTRNRDEQFF	TGTGCCAGCAGCGGCACCGGGACTAGGAATCGCGATGAGCAGTTCTTC
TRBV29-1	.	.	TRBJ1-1	CSVTPVGRGNEAFF	TGCAGCGTGACCCCGGTGGGGCGGGGTAATGAAGCTTTCTTT
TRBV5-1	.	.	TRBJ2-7	CASTTHRGTSYEQYF	TGCGCCAGCACCACCCACCGGGGGACCTCCTACGAGCAGTACTTC
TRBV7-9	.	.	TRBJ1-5	CASSLSGIGGNQPQHF	TGTGCCAGCAGCTTGTCAGGGATCGGCGGCAATCAGCCCCAGCATTTT
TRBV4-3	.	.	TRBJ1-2	CASSQGGLSNYGYTF	TGCGCCAGCAGCCAAGGAGGGCTCTCTAACTATGGCTACACCTTC
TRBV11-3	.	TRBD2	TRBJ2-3	CASSLESSGGSDTQYF	TGTGCCAGCAGCTTAGAATCTAGCGGGGGGTCAGATACGCAGTATTTT
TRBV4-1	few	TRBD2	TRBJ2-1	CASSQVAGGPYNEQFF	TGCGCCAGCAGCCAAGTAGCGGGGGGCCCATACAATGAGCAGTTCTTC
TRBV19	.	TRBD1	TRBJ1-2	CASRDRGQFYGYTF	TGTGCCAGTAGGGACCGGGGACAGTTCTATGGCTACACCTTC
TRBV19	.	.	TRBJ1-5	CASTRGGTFGVGNQPQHF	TGTGCCAGTACCCGGGGGGGGACCTTTGGAGTTGGCAATCAGCCCCAGCATTTT
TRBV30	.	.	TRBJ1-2	CAWSTLGQNYGYTF	TGTGCCTGGAGTACATTAGGACAGAACTATGGCTACACCTTC
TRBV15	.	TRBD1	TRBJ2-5	CATSRAGQGEETQYF	TGTGCCACCAGCAGAGCGGGACAGGGGGAAGAGACCCAGTACTTC
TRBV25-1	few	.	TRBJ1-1	CASSELERTEAFF	TGTGCCAGCAGTGAATTAGAGAGGACTGAAGCTTTCTTT
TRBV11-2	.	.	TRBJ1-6	CASSPHLRVTNSPLHF	TGTGCCAGCAGCCCCCACCTGCGAGTTACGAATTCACCCCTCCACTTT